Described below is a single TCR beta chain sequence and its context. The target antigen is unknown. Profiling relied on immunoSEQ multiplex PCR, and the TCRdb table lists in-frame clones only, not all of them. The sample records tens of thousands of clones, less than 80% being singletons. The data were obtained in a study of siplizumab effects on memory and regulatory T cells. In three donor pairs, unstimulated naive, memory, effector memory and TEMRA subsets were sequenced. Study-wide results and caveats: Naive versus memory phenotype went unassigned for roughly 80-96% of proliferating CD4+ or CD8+ clones.

The TCR was taken from a human donor in good health. The sequencing sample was made of memory CD4+ T cells sorted from blood.

Written as DNA, the CDR3 is TGTGCCAGCAGCGACCCTAGCGGGAGGAATGAGCAGTTCTTC. Amino acids: CASSDPSGRNEQFF. J is TRBJ2-1 and V is TRBV11-2, with 11 bases that match TRBD2. V was pared by 5 bases and J by 7 bases, with 4 bases of the junction left unmatched. There are 14 residues in the CDR3. CDR1 and CDR2 (germline): SGHAT, FQNNGV.